This entry concerns a single T cell receptor beta chain. As yet, its antigen is unknown. Assay used: immunoSEQ multiplex PCR; TCRdb lists only in-frame clones, some missing. This table holds about 370,000 clones, around nine tenths found once. This entry is derived from a study of Ad26.COV2.S vaccination and SARS-CoV-2 variants. Treatment described: about 20 received Ad26.COV2.S at low or high dose, single or two shots; several received placebo; per-sample allocation not given. Sampling happened 63 days after the first vaccine or placebo injection. Based in Boston, the donor was an adult of 18-55 years. The CDR3 is 13 amino acids. Germline assignment: CDR1 SGHAT and CDR2 FQNNGV. V gave up 5 bases and J gave up 9 bases; unmatched junction bases: 8. Study conclusions and caveats: Similar non-spike TCR breadth was observed in recipients of vaccine and of placebo.

This chain uses TRBV11-2 with TRBJ2-7; 9 positions agree with TRBD1. Here the sequenced sample was peripheral blood, taken in a trial of Ad26.COV2.S vaccine versus placebo. The TCR was taken from a person between 18 and 65 years old who received the Ad26.COV2.S COVID-19 vaccine or a placebo. CDR3: CASSPPGQGWQYF. The CDR3 nucleotides read TGTGCCAGCAGCCCACCGGGACAGGGTTGGCAGTACTTC.